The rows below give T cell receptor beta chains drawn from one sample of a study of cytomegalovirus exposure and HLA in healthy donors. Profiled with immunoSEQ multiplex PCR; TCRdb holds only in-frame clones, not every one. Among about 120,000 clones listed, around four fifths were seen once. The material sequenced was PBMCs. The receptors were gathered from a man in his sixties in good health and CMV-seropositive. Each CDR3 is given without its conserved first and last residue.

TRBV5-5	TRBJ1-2	ASSLVQGSYGYT
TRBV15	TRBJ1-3	ATSSGGRGNTIY
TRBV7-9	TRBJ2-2	ASSSSSGRKYTGELF
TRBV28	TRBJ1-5	ASSRGGEPQH
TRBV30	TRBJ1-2	AWSVGGKYGYT
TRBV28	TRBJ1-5	ASSLLGQGINQPQH
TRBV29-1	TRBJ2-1	SGRTSGGYNEQF
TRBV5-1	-	ASRPDRGASYEQY
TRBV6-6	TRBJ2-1	ASSYSLNEQF
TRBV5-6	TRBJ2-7	ASSSRSYEQY
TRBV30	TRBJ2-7	AWSVGTPAGILSYEQY
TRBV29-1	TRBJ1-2	SVTPGQGNYGYT
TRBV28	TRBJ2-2	ASRPPGQGGAGELF
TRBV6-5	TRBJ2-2	ASSYSGGRPGELF
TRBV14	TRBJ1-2	ASSGDRVHHYGYT
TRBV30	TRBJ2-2	AWTGDRDSGELF
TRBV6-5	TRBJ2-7	ASSPGAYEQY
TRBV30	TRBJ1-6	AWSVPTGSYNSPLH
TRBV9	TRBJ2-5	ASSPTGGQETQY
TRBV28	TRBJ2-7	ASSPTGFKQY
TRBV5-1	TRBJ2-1	ASSLTSGRYNEQF
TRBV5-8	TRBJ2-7	ASSHIRQGGAYEQY
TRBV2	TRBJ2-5	AGSGGRAVETQY
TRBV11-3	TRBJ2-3	ASSSRTSGRTRADTQY
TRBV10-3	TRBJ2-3	AIGFEDTQY
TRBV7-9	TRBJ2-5	ASSSFSSGPEETQY
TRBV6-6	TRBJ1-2	ASSYSDSYGYT
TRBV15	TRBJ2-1	ATSRDIGKLNNEQF
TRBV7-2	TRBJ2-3	ASSLWGLAGSRGDTQY
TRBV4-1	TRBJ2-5	ASSPGLAGVETQY
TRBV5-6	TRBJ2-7	ASSLWSEQY
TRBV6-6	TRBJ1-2	ASSYSGVAYT
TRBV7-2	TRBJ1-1	ASSLGRPNTEAF
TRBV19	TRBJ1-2	ASSNDGRGRGYT
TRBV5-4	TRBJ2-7	ASSRDRGASYEQY
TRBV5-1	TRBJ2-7	ASSLSGRAFGEQY
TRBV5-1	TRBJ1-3	ASSAGTASGNTIY
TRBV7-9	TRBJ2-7	SSSGGTSGGETYEQY
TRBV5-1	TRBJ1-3	ASSWTTGSGNTIY
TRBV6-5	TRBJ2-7	ASSYDLAGGYEQY
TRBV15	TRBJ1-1	ATSTNRDRSTEAF
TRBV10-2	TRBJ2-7	ASSESRQSSYEQY
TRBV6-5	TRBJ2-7	ASRRSGGPLEQY
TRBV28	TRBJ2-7	ASSLARGLVYEQY
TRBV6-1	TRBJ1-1	ASSSGTGWTEAF
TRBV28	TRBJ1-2	ASSTHRYGYT
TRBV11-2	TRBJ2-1	ASQAQPYGRSYNEQF
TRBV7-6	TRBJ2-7	ASSPRQGREQY
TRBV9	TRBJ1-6	ASTRTGTDSPLH
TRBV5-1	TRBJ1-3	ASSPTGGDSGNTIY
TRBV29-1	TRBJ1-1	SGTVNTEAF
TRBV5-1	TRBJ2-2	ASSFEGAGELF
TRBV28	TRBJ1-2	ASTLTGTANLYGCT
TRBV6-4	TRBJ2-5	ASSAPLAGGRETQY
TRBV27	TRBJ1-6	ASSWAGENYSPLH
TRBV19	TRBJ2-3	ASRDRGRDTQY
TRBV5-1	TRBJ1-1	ASSLQGGANTEAF
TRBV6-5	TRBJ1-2	ASSIIQGEGYT
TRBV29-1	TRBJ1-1	SVYTGSNTEAF
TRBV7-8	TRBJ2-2	ASSARSGGASRELF